The clone carrying this TCR beta chain has more than one count but fewer than ten. The data were taken from a study of blood T cell repertoires in COVID-19. At the level of the study: Material from acute and convalescent COVID-19 was sourced from the United States, Italy and Spain. Sample material is recorded as cDNA or gDNA derived from T cells, B-cell-depleted T cells, or PBMCs.

In the original workflow: Amplification from reference gene primers served as the basis for estimated nucleated cell counts. Repertoires were generated with immunoSEQ multiplex PCR, while TCRdb's copy carries only in-frame clones and drops some. The DNA was the basis for D and trimming; V, J and clone size are from that table. The profile shows more than 35,000 clones, roughly 85% of them singletons. The CDR3 length is 15 residues. The ends lost 5 bases at V and 8 bases at J; junction bases unmatched: 11. Per germline, CDR1 SEHNR and CDR2 FQNEAQ (reference sequence). Sequencing was performed on peripheral blood. The receptor was derived from a human donor in a cohort sampled during active COVID-19. The chain employs TRBV7-9 and TRBJ2-4; TRBD2 aligns across 8 bases. The CDR3 sequence: CASSQPAGTRDIQYF. The CDR3 nucleotides read TGTGCCAGCAGCCAACCCGCCGGGACTAGAGACATTCAGTACTTC.